The 5 T cell receptor beta chains reported below all come from one sample, sequenced in a study of blood T cell repertoires in COVID-19. Clones were sequenced by immunoSEQ multiplex PCR, and TCRdb holds only the in-frame ones, with some missing. This table holds about 440,000 clones, 90% found once. Sequencing was carried out using PBMCs or T cells enriched from blood (not recorded which). Every receptor here comes from a man between 18 and 35 years old who had recovered from COVID-19.

The chain links TRBV3-1 (or the pseudogene TRBV3-2) to TRBJ1-2; TRBD1 aligns across 7 bases. V shed 3 bases, J shed 5 bases, and the junction held 6 bases outside the gene matches. CDR1 is LGHDT, CDR2 YNNKEL, per germline (reference sequence). The CDR3 is 14 residues long. The CDR3: CASSQSLGQYGYTF. The CDR3 bases are TGTGCCAGCAGCCAGAGCCTGGGACAGTATGGCTACACCTTC.

This clone was seen once. This chain joins TRBV9 and TRBJ2-6, with 10 bases fitting TRBD2. Trimming removed 4 bases from V and 3 bases from J; junction bases left unmatched: 1. This CDR3 is built from 15 residues. Germline V lookup: CDR1 SGDLS, CDR2 YYNGEE. For the CDR3, the DNA is TGTGCCAGCAGCCTAGCGGGAGATGGGGCCAACGTCCTGACTTTC. This codes for CASSLAGDGANVLTF.

V is TRBV3-1 (or the pseudogene TRBV3-2) and J is TRBJ2-3; tentative D call: TRBD2 (6 bases). Trimming pared 1 base from V and 2 bases from J, leaving 10 bases between. CDR1 and CDR2 from the germline V gene are LGHDT and YNNKEL (reference sequence). The CDR3 runs 15 residues. The CDR3 DNA reads as TGTGCCAGCAGCCAAGCGCGCGGGACCACAGATACGCAGTATTTT. It codes for CASSQARGTTDTQYF.

The rearrangement links TRBV3-1 (or the pseudogene TRBV3-2) to TRBJ1-6; D possibly corresponds to TRBD1 (5 bases). The V gene lost 3 bases and the J gene lost 0 bases, with 9 bases spanning the gap. Per the germline V gene, CDR1 is LGHDT and CDR2 is YNNKEL (reference sequence). This CDR3 is 16 amino acids long. The CDR3 nucleotides read TGTGCCAGCAGCCACGACAGCTACTCCTATAATTCACCCCTCCACTTT. The encoded protein is CASSHDSYSYNSPLHF.

The CDR3 loop is CASSLGPGSTDTQYF. CDR3 coding DNA: TGTGCCAGCAGCTTAGGACCGGGGAGCACAGATACGCAGTATTTT. J is TRBJ2-3 and V is TRBV7-3; possibly TRBD2 for D (5 bases). The germline V gene has CDR1 SGHTA and CDR2 FQGTGA. The CDR3 loop spans 15 amino acids. The ends were cut back, 2 bases at V and 0 bases at J, with 9 bases in the middle.